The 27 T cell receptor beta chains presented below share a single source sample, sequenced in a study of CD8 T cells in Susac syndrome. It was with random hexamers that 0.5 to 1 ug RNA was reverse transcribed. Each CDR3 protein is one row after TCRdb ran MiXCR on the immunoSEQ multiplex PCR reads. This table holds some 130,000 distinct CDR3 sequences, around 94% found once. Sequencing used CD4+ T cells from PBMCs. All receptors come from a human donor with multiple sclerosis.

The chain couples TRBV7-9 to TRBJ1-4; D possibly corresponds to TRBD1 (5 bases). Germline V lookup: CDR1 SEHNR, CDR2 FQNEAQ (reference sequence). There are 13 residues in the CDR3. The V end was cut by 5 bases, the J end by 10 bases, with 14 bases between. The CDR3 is CASSLGTAGKLFF. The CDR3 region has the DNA TGTGCCAGCAGCCTCGGGACGGCGGGAAAACTGTTTTTT.

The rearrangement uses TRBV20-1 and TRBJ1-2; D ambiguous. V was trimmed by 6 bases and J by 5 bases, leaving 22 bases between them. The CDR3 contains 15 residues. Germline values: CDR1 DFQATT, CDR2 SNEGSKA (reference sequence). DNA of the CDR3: TGCAGTGCCACCTCAAGCCCGGGCGCGGGGTATGGCTACACCTTC. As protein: CSATSSPGAGYGYTF.

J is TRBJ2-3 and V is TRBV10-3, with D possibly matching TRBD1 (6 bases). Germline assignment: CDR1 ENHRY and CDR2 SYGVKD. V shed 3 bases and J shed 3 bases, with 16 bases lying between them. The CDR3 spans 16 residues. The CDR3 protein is CAISDQTGRLTDTQYF. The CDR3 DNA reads TGTGCCATCAGTGACCAGACAGGCCGGTTGACAGATACGCAGTATTTT.

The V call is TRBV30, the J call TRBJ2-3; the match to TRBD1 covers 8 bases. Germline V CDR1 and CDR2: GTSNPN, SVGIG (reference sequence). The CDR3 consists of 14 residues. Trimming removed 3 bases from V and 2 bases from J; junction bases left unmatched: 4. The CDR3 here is CAWRGDRYTDTQYF. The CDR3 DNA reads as TGTGCCTGGAGAGGGGACAGGTACACAGATACGCAGTATTTT.

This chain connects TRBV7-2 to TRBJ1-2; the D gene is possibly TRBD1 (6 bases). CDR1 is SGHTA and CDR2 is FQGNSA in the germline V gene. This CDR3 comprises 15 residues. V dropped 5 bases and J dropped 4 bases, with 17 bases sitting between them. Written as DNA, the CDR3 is TGTGCCAGCAGCCCTAACGGGGGGCAGGGCTATGGCTACACCTTC. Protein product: CASSPNGGQGYGYTF.

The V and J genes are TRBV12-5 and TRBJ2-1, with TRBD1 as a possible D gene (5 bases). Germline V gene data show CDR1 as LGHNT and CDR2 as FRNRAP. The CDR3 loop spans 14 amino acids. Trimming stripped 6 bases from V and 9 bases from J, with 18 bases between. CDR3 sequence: CASGLGLTQGEQFF. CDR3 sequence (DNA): TGTGCTAGTGGCCTGGGCCTGACTCAGGGTGAGCAGTTCTTC. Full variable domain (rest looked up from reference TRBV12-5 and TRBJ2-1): DARVTQTPRHKVTEMGQEVTMRCQPILGHNTVFWYRQTMMQGLELLAYFRNRAPLDDSGMPKDRFSAEMPDATLATLKIQPSEPRDSAVYFCASGLGLTQGEQFFGPGTRLTVL.

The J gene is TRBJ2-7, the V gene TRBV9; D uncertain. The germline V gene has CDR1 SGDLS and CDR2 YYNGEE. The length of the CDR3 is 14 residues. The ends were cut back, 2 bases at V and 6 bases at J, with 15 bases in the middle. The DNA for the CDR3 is TGTGCCAGCAGCGTCGATGCCCCGGCACGCGAGCAGTACTTC. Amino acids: CASSVDAPAREQYF.

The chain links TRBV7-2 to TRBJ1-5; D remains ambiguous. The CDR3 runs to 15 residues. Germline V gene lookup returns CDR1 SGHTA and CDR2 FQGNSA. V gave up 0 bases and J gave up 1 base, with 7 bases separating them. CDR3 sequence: CASSLAGMSNQPQHF. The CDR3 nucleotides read TGTGCCAGCAGCTTAGCGGGGATGAGCAATCAGCCCCAGCATTTT. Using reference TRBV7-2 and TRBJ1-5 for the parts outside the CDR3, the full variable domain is GAGVSQSPSNKVTEKGKDVELRCDPISGHTALYWYRQSLGQGLEFLIYFQGNSAPDKSGLPSDRFSAERTGGSVSTLTIQRTQQEDSAVYLCASSLAGMSNQPQHFGDGTRLSIL.

The CDR3, as DNA: TGCGCCAGCAGCCAAGAGAAAGACAGTGAAGCTTTCTTT. Amino acids: CASSQEKDSEAFF. The rearrangement links TRBV4-3 to TRBJ1-1; D perhaps matches TRBD1 (5 bases). CDR1 is LGHNA, CDR2 YSLEER, per germline. With 0 bases removed from V and 7 bases from J, the gap between germline ends came to 9 bases. The CDR3 loop spans 13 amino acids.

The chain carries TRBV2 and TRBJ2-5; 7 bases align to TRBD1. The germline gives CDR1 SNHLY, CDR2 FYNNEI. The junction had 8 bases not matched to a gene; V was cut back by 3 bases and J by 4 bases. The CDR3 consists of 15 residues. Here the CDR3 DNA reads TGTGCCAGCAGTGAGAGGGCAGGGGGTTCAGAGACCCAGTACTTC. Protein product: CASSERAGGSETQYF. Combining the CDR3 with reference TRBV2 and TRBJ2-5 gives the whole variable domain EPEVTQTPSHQVTQMGQEVILRCVPISNHLYFYWYRQILGQKVEFLVSFYNNEISEKSEIFDDQFSVERPDGSNFTLKIRSTKLEDSAMYFCASSERAGGSETQYFGPGTRLLVL.

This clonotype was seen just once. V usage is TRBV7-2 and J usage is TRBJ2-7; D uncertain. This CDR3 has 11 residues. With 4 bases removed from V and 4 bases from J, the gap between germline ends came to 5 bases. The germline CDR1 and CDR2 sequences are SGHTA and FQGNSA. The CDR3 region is CASSSRYEQYF. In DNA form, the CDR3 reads TGTGCCAGCAGCTCGCGTTACGAGCAGTACTTC. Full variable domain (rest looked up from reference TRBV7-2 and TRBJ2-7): GAGVSQSPSNKVTEKGKDVELRCDPISGHTALYWYRQSLGQGLEFLIYFQGNSAPDKSGLPSDRFSAERTGGSVSTLTIQRTQQEDSAVYLCASSSRYEQYFGPGTRLTVT.

This CDR3 is CASSGTQRYQPQHF. CDR3 sequence (DNA): TGTGCCAGTAGTGGGACCCAGAGGTATCAGCCCCAGCATTTT. The rearrangement uses TRBV19 and TRBJ1-5, with a possible D match to TRBD1 (5 bases). There are 14 residues in the CDR3. Trimming removed 5 bases at V and 5 bases at J, with 13 bases between. Germline V gene sequence: CDR1 LNHDA, CDR2 SQIVND (reference sequence).

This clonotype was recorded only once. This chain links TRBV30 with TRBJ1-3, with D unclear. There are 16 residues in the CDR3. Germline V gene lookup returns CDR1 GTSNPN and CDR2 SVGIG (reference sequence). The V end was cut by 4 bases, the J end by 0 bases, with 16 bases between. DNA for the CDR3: TGTGCCTGGATTCGCGCTCGGGGTAACTCTGGAAACACCATATATTTT. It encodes CAWIRARGNSGNTIYF.

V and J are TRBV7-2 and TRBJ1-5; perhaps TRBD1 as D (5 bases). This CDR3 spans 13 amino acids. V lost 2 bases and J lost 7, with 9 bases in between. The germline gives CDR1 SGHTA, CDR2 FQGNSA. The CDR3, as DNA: TGTGCCAGCAGCTTACAGGGTCACCAGCCCCAGCATTTT. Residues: CASSLQGHQPQHF.

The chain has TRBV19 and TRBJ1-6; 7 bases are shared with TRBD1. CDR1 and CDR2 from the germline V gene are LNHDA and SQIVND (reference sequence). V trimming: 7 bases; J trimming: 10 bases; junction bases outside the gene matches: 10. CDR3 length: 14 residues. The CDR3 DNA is TGTGCCAGTACCCTTACAGGGGTACGATCACCCCTCCACTTT. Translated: CASTLTGVRSPLHF.

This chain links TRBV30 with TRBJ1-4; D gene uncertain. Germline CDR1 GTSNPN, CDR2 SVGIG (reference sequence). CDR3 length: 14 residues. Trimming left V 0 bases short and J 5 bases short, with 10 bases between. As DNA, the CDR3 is TGTGCCTGGAGTGTAGAATTCCGCAATGAAAAACTGTTTTTT. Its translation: CAWSVEFRNEKLFF.

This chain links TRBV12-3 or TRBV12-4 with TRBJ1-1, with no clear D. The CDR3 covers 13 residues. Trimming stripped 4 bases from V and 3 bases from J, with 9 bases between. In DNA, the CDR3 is TGTGCCAGCAGTTCTCAGGCCTACACTGAAGCTTTCTTT. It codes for CASSSQAYTEAFF.

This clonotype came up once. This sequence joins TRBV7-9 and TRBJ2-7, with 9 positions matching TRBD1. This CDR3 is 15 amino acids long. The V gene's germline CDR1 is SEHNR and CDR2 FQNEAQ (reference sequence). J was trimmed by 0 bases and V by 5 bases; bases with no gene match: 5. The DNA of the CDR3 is TGTGCCAGCAGCCCAGGACAGGGGAGCTCCTACGAGCAGTACTTC. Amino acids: CASSPGQGSSYEQYF.

The CDR3 DNA reads TGCAGTGCCGGCCGGGGACAGGGCTATGGGACTGAAGCTTTCTTT. Its translation is CSAGRGQGYGTEAFF. The J gene is TRBJ1-1, the V gene TRBV20-1, with 9 positions matching TRBD1. J was trimmed by 5 bases and V by 6 bases; bases with no gene match: 13. The germline CDR1 and CDR2 sequences are DFQATT and SNEGSKA (reference sequence). The CDR3 spans 15 residues.

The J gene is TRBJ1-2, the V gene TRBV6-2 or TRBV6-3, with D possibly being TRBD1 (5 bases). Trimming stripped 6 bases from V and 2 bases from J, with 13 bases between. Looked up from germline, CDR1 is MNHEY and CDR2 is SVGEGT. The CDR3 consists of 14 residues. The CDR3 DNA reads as TGTGCCAGCAGCCCCGACAGATGGAACTATGGCTACACCTTC. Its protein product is CASSPDRWNYGYTF.

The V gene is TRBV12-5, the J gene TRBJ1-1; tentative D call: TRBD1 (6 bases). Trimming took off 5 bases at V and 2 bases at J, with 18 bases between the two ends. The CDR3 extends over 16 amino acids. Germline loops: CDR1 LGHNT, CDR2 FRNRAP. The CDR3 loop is CASGTPEQGSNTEAFF. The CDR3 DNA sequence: TGTGCTAGTGGTACCCCCGAACAGGGCTCCAACACTGAAGCTTTCTTT.

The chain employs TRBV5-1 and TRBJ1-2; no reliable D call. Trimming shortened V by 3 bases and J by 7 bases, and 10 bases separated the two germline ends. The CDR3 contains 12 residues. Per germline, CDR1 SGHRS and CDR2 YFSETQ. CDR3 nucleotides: TGCGCCAGCAGCTCGAGTGGCTCTGGCTACACCTTC. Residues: CASSSSGSGYTF.

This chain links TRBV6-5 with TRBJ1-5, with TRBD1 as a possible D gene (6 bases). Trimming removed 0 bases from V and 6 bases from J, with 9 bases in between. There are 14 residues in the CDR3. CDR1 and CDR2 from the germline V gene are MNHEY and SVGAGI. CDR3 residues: CASSYSWDIQPQHF. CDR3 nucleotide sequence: TGTGCCAGCAGTTACTCTTGGGACATTCAGCCCCAGCATTTT.

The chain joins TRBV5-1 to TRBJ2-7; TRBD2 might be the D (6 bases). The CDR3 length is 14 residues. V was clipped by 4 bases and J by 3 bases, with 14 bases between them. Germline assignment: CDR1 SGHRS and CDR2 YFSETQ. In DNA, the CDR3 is TGCGCCAGCAGCCCCTGGGGGGTAGACTACGAGCAGTACTTC. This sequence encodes CASSPWGVDYEQYF.

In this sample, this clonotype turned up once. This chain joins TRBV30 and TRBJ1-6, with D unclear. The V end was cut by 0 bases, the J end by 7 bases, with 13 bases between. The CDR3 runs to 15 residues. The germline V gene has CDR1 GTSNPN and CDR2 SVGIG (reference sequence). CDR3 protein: CAWSVSGPWNSPLHF. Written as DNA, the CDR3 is TGTGCCTGGAGTGTTTCCGGGCCTTGGAATTCACCCCTCCACTTT.

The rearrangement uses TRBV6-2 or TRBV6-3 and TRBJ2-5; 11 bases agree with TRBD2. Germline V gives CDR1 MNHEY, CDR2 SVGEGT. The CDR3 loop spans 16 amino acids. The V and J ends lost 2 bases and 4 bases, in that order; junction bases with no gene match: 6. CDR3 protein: CASSYERLAGRETQYF. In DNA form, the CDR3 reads TGTGCCAGCAGTTACGAGCGACTAGCGGGAAGAGAGACCCAGTACTTC.

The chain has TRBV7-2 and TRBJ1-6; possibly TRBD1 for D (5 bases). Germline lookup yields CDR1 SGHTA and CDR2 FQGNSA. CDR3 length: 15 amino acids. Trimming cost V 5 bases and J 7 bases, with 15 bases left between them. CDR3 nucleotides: TGTGCCAGCAGCCTAGGACGGGGCGGCAATTCACCCCTCCACTTT. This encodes CASSLGRGGNSPLHF.